Presented here are 3 T cell receptor beta chains from one specimen sequenced in a study of control samples from healthy donors and cancer patients. This table comes from immunoSEQ multiplex PCR, and its TCRdb copy is limited to in-frame clones, with some not included. This table has tens of thousands of clones, nearly 90% appearing once. The sample comprised blood. The receptors originated from a man in his fifties in good health.

The CDR3 DNA sequence: TGTGCCAGCAGCTCTGGGGACGCGCGTGTCCACATTCAGTACTTC. Its translation is CASSSGDARVHIQYF. This chain links TRBV7-9 with TRBJ2-4; perhaps D is TRBD1 or TRBD2 (5 bases each). Germline CDR1 reads SEHNR; CDR2 reads FQNEAQ (reference sequence). This CDR3 has 15 amino acids. V was cut by 4 bases and J by 8 bases, with 18 bases left in between.

The J gene is TRBJ2-1, the V gene TRBV20-1, with 16 bases identical to TRBD2. J was trimmed by 16 bases and V by 3 bases; bases with no gene match: 9. The germline CDR1 and CDR2 sequences are DFQATT and SNEGSKA (reference sequence). The CDR3 runs to 14 residues. CDR3 DNA sequence: TGCAGTGCTAGTAGGGGCGGGACTAGCGGGGGGGCCTTCTTC. Translating it yields CSASRGGTSGGAFF.

Of note for this clone: A read error may account for a junction end that differs from germline. The chain couples TRBV19 to TRBJ1-6, with D perhaps matching TRBD1 (6 bases). Germline loops: CDR1 LNHDA, CDR2 SQIVND (reference sequence). The CDR3 sequence is 16 residues long. Here the CDR3 DNA reads TGTGCCAGCAGTATAAGTACGGGGGGGGCTAATTCACCCCTCCACTTT. Translation: CASSISTGGANSPLHF.